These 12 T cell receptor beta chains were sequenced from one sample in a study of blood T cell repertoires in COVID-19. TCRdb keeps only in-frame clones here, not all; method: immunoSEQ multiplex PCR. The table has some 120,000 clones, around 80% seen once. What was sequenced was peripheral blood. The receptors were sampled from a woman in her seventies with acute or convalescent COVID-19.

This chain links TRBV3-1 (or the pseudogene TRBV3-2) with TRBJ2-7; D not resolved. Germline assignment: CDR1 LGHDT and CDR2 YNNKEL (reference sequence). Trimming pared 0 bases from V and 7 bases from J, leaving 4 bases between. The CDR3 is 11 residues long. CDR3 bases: TGTGCCAGCAGCCAAGATTCGGAGCAGTACTTC. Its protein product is CASSQDSEQYF.

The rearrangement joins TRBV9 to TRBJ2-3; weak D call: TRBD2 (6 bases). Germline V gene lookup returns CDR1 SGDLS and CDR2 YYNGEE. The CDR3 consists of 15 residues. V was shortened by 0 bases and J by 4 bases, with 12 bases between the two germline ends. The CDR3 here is CASSVGSSGSDTQYF. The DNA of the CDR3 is TGTGCCAGCAGCGTAGGCAGTAGCGGATCAGATACGCAGTATTTT.

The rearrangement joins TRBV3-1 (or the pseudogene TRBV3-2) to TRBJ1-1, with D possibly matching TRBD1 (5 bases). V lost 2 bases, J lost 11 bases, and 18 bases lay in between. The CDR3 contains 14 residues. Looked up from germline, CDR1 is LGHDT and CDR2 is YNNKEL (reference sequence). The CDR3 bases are TGTGCCAGCAGCCAAAGGGCGGGGGAGGCGATGGCTTTCTTT. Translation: CASSQRAGEAMAFF.

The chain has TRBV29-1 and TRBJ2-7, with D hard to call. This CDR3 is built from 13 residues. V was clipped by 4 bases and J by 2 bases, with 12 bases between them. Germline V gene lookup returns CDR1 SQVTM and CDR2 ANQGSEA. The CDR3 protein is CSVVSWSTYEQYF. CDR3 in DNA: TGCAGCGTTGTTAGTTGGAGCACCTACGAGCAGTACTTC.

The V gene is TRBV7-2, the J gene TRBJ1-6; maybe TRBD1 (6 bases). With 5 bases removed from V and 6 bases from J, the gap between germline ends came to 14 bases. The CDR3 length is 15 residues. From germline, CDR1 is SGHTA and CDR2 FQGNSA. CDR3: CASSLLGGSNSPLHF. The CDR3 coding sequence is TGTGCCAGCAGCCTCCTAGGGGGAAGTAATTCACCCCTCCACTTT.

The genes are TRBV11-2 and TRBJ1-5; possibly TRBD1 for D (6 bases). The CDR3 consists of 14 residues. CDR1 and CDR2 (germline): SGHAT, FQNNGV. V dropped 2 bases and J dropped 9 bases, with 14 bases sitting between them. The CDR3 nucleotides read TGTGCCAGCAGCTTAAATCCGGGGACATCGCCCCAGCATTTT. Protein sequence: CASSLNPGTSPQHF.

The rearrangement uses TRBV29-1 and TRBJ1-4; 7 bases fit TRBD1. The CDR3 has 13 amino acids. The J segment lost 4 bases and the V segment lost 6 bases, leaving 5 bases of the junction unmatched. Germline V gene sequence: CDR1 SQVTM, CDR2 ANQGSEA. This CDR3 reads CSVMTGLNEKLFF. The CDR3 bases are TGCAGCGTGATGACAGGGCTTAATGAAAAACTGTTTTTT.

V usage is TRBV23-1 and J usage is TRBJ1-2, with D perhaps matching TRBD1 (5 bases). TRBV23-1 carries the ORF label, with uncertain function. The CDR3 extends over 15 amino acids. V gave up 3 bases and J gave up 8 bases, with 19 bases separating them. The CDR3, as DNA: TGCGCCAGCAGTCAGGGGGGGAGTCCGCCCGAGGGCTACACCTTC. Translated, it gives CASSQGGSPPEGYTF.

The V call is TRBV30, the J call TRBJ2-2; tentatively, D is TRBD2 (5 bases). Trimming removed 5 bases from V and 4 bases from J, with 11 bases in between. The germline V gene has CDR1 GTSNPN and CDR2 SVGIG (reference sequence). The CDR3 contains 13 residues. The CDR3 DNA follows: TGTGCCTGGTCTACGGGGTCCACCGGGGAGCTGTTTTTT. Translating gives CAWSTGSTGELFF.

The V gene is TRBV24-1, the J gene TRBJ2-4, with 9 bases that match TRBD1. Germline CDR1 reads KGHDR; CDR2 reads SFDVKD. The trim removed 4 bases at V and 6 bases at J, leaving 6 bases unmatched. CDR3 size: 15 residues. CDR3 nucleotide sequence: TGTGCCACCAGTGAAGGGGACAGGGTCGGAAACATTCAGTACTTC. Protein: CATSEGDRVGNIQYF.

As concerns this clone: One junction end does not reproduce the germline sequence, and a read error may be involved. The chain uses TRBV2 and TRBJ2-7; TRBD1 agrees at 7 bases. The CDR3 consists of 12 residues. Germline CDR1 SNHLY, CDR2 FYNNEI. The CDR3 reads CASNRFGTEHNF. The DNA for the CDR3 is TGTGCCAGCAATCGGTTTGGGACAGAGCATAACTTC.

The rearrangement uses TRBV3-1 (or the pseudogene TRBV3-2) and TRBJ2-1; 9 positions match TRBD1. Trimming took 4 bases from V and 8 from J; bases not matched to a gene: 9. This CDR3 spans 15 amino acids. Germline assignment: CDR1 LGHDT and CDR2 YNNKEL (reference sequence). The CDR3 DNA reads TGTGCCAGCAGCCTTAGGGGACAGGGCGGTCATGAGCAGTTCTTC. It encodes CASSLRGQGGHEQFF.